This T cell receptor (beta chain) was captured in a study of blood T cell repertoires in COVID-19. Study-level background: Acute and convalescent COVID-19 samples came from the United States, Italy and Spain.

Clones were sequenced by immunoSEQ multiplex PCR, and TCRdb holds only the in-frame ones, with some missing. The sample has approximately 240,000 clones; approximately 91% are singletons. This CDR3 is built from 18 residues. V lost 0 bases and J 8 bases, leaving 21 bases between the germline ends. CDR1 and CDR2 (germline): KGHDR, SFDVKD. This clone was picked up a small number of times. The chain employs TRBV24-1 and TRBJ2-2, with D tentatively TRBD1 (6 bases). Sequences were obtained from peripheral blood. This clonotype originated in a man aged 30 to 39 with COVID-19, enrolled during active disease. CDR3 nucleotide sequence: TGTGCCACCAGTGATTTGGCCGCCCACAGGGTAGAGGTGGGGGAGCTGTTTTTT. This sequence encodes CATSDLAAHRVEVGELFF.